This T cell receptor beta chain emerged from a study of blood T cells in healthy people across ages. The CDR3 covers 12 residues. The V end was cut by 7 bases, the J end by 14 bases, with 21 bases between. Germline CDR1 DFQATT, CDR2 SNEGSKA (reference sequence). Approximately 9.7 milliliters was the volume of peripheral blood drawn from each donor. A J-beta primer mix and a sample-barcoded 5' primer were used in a second PCR of roughly 7 to 12 cycles. TCRdb reanalysed the 5' RACE reads using MiXCR and keeps one entry per CDR3 protein. The sample records approximately 730,000 distinct CDR3 sequences, about 42% being singletons. Concerning this clonotype: Its antigen is currently unknown.

General study results and limits: In the absence of known donor CMV status, changes in expanded clonotypes were possibly confounded.

The sample was blood. The chain carries TRBV20-1 and TRBJ2-4; D gene uncertain. The sequence derives from a woman in her sixties or seventies in good health. The CDR3 sequence: CSGARASDEEYF. The CDR3 nucleotides read TGCAGTGGTGCTAGAGCGTCAGACGAGGAGTACTTC.